The 2 T cell receptor beta chains given below trace back to one sample, sequenced in a study of shared clonotypes between healthy human individuals. CD45RO-negative CD8 cells positively selected for CCR7 made up the naive population, which excluded terminally differentiated effector memory CD45RA+ cells. Here immunoSEQ multiplex PCR was the method, and the copy in TCRdb shows in-frame clones only, minus some. The sample consists of some 2 million clones, about 95% of them appearing once. Sequencing input: naive CD8+ T cells sorted from blood. All receptors derive from a man aged 18 to 30 in good health.

Comment on this clone: Different DNA sequences within this sample yield the same CDR3. The CDR3 loop is CASSWTGGTYEQYF. The CDR3 region has the DNA TGTGCCAGTAGCTGGACAGGGGGTACCTACGAGCAGTACTTC. The chain carries TRBV19 and TRBJ2-7; 10 bases are shared with TRBD1. In germline, CDR1 is LNHDA, CDR2 SQIVND (reference sequence). The CDR3 is made up of 14 amino acids. V shed 6 bases, J shed 2 bases, and the junction held 4 bases outside the gene matches.

The V call is TRBV7-2, the J call TRBJ2-3; D uncertain. Germline assignment: CDR1 SGHTA and CDR2 FQGNSA. V lost 5 bases and J 0 bases, leaving 15 bases between the germline ends. This CDR3 spans 16 amino acids. The CDR3: CASSPGTSPSTDTQYF. Here the CDR3 DNA reads TGTGCCAGCAGCCCCGGTACATCACCTAGCACAGATACGCAGTATTTT.